One sample yielded the 19 T cell receptor beta chains listed below, sequenced in a study of blood T cell repertoires in COVID-19. The method was immunoSEQ multiplex PCR; TCRdb's version includes in-frame clones alone and lacks a portion of them. The table has 100,000 or so clones, approximately 81% seen once. What was sequenced was peripheral blood. The receptors were gathered from a human donor in a cohort sampled during active COVID-19.

The chain is built from TRBV6-6 and TRBJ1-2; D call uncertain. The germline V gene has CDR1 MNHNY and CDR2 SVGAGI (reference sequence). V lost 6 bases and J 6 bases, leaving 11 bases between the germline ends. The CDR3 sequence is 12 residues long. The CDR3 region is CASSPGENGYTF. The DNA of the CDR3 is TGTGCCAGCAGCCCCGGGGAGAATGGCTACACCTTC.

The chain joins TRBV10-3 to TRBJ2-1; D might be TRBD2 (6 bases). Germline assignment: CDR1 ENHRY and CDR2 SYGVKD. Deletions cut 4 bases from V and 6 bases from J, with 13 bases between. The CDR3 is 14 residues long. The chain's CDR3 is CAISAGGKGNEQFF. CDR3 in DNA: TGTGCCATCAGTGCTGGCGGGAAGGGCAATGAGCAGTTCTTC.

The V gene is TRBV19, the J gene TRBJ1-6; the D gene is possibly TRBD1 (6 bases). Germline assignment: CDR1 LNHDA and CDR2 SQIVND (reference sequence). Deletions cut 7 bases from V and 14 bases from J, with 18 bases between. There are 13 residues in the CDR3. The chain's CDR3 is CASNAGVGGALHF. The CDR3 DNA reads TGTGCCAGTAATGCAGGGGTCGGGGGGGCCCTCCACTTT.

This clone was seen only a few times. The chain recombines TRBV5-1 with TRBJ2-7, with 8 bases aligning to TRBD1. CDR3 size: 14 residues. V dropped 0 bases and J dropped 3; count of bases not matched to a gene: 2. Germline CDR1 SGHRS, CDR2 YFSETQ. DNA of the CDR3: TGCGCCAGCAGCTTGGGGACAGGGAACTACGAGCAGTACTTC. Its protein is CASSLGTGNYEQYF.

CDR3 sequence (DNA): TGTGCCAGCAGCCCCCGCCCCGAGGGTACGCAGTATTTT. Its protein product is CASSPRPEGTQYF. The chain joins TRBV14 to TRBJ2-3; TRBD2 is a possible D gene (5 bases). Germline CDR1 SGHDN, CDR2 FVKESK. The germline V and J ends were trimmed by 4 bases and 8 bases, with 13 bases remaining between them. This CDR3 has 13 amino acids.

V and J are TRBV11-3 and TRBJ2-3; 8 bases agree with TRBD1. The V gene's germline CDR1 is SGHNT and CDR2 YENEEA. V was clipped by 5 bases and J by 2 bases; unmatched bases: 21. The CDR3 covers 20 residues. The DNA for the CDR3 is TGTGCCAGCAGCACTCACTCCGGGACAGGACGTGTCTCTTACACAGATACGCAGTATTTT. It encodes CASSTHSGTGRVSYTDTQYF.

The J gene is TRBJ2-3, the V gene TRBV28; 9 nucleotides match TRBD2. J lost 3 bases, V lost 6 bases, and 4 bases had no gene match. The CDR3 loop spans 14 amino acids. Germline CDR1 and CDR2: MDHEN and SYDVKM. CDR3 loop: CASRMGLATDTQYF. In DNA, the CDR3 is TGTGCCAGCAGGATGGGACTAGCAACAGATACGCAGTATTTT.

The chain combines TRBV5-8 with TRBJ1-2; TRBD1 matches 11 bases. The V gene's germline CDR1 is SGHTS and CDR2 YDEGEE. The CDR3 spans 14 residues. The J segment lost 3 bases and the V segment lost 6 bases, leaving 4 bases of the junction unmatched. As DNA, the CDR3 is TGTGCCAGCATCCGGACAGGGGGCGACTATGGCTACACCTTC. Its translation: CASIRTGGDYGYTF.

The chain couples TRBV19 to TRBJ2-1, with a possible D match to TRBD2 (6 bases). Germline values: CDR1 LNHDA, CDR2 SQIVND (reference sequence). The CDR3 spans 13 residues. V dropped 7 bases and J dropped 3 bases, with 10 bases sitting between them. CDR3 sequence reads: CASNPGLYNEQFF. In DNA, the CDR3 is TGTGCCAGTAATCCGGGACTCTACAATGAGCAGTTCTTC.

This clone was seen a handful of times. The CDR3 loop reads CSAGGKGQPQHF. For the CDR3, the DNA is TGCAGCGCGGGGGGGAAGGGGCAGCCCCAGCATTTT. The genes are TRBV29-1 and TRBJ1-5, with a weak D call TRBD1 (5 bases). The CDR3 is 12 residues long. Germline assignment: CDR1 SQVTM and CDR2 ANQGSEA. With 7 bases removed from V and 7 bases from J, the gap between germline ends came to 14 bases. Variable domain in full (rest from reference TRBV29-1 and TRBJ1-5): SAVISQKPSRDICQRGTSLTIQCQVDSQVTMMFWYRQQPGQSLTLIATANQGSEATYESGFVIDKFPISRPNLTFSTLTVSNMSPEDSSIYLCSAGGKGQPQHFGDGTRLSIL.

The chain joins TRBV3-1 (or the pseudogene TRBV3-2) to TRBJ2-7; 9 bases are shared with TRBD2. Germline assignment: CDR1 LGHDT and CDR2 YNNKEL (reference sequence). The length of the CDR3 is 15 residues. Trimming took 4 bases from V and 0 from J; bases not matched to a gene: 4. CDR3 region: CASSLLAGRSYEQYF. The DNA for the CDR3 is TGTGCCAGCAGCCTACTAGCGGGTCGCTCCTACGAGCAGTACTTC.

The chain combines TRBV6-6 with TRBJ2-5; D gene unclear. The V gene's germline CDR1 is MNHNY and CDR2 SVGAGI (reference sequence). V was shortened by 2 bases and J by 0 bases, with 4 bases between the two germline ends. The CDR3 consists of 13 residues. CDR3 DNA sequence: TGTGCCAGCAGTTACGGCTACCAAGAGACCCAGTACTTC. Amino acid sequence: CASSYGYQETQYF.

The J gene is TRBJ2-7, the V gene TRBV5-1, with D possibly matching TRBD1 (5 bases). Germline-derived CDR1 and CDR2 are SGHRS and YFSETQ. The CDR3 consists of 17 residues. Trimming removed 0 bases at V and 6 bases at J, with 22 bases between. In DNA, the CDR3 is TGCGCCAGCAGCTTGGCCTGGGGTGGGGCATCTAATCCCGAGCAGTACTTC. This sequence encodes CASSLAWGGASNPEQYF.

This chain uses TRBV29-1 with TRBJ2-1; the D gene is possibly TRBD2 (5 bases). Deletions cut 0 bases from V and 0 bases from J, with 9 bases between. Germline V gene data show CDR1 as SQVTM and CDR2 as ANQGSEA. This CDR3 has 15 residues. CDR3 bases: TGCAGCGTTGAAGAGAGGGCGGACTCCTACAATGAGCAGTTCTTC. This codes for CSVEERADSYNEQFF.

The rearrangement joins TRBV7-9 to TRBJ2-1; D might be TRBD2 (5 bases). V was cut by 6 bases and J by 5 bases, with 11 bases left in between. The CDR3 contains 13 residues. Germline V gives CDR1 SEHNR, CDR2 FQNEAQ (reference sequence). The CDR3 sequence: CASSGLVNNEQFF. Here the CDR3 DNA reads TGTGCCAGCAGTGGACTGGTGAACAATGAGCAGTTCTTC.

V usage is TRBV4-2 and J usage is TRBJ2-3; D gene ambiguous. The germline V gene has CDR1 LGHNA and CDR2 YNFKEQ. CDR3 length equals 16 residues. V shed 4 bases and J shed 1 base, with 15 bases lying between them. The CDR3 nucleotides are TGTGCCAGCAGCCGAGAAAACTATCGCGGCACAGATACGCAGTATTTT. Its translation is CASSRENYRGTDTQYF.

The chain carries TRBV6-6 and TRBJ2-2; TRBD2 aligns across 11 bases. Germline CDR1 reads MNHNY; CDR2 reads SVGAGI (reference sequence). The V segment lost 6 bases and the J segment 5 bases; nucleotides outside the gene matches: 5. The CDR3 totals 15 residues. In DNA form, the CDR3 reads TGTGCCAGCAGCCCGCTAGCGGGGGGAACCGGGGAGCTGTTTTTT. Its protein product is CASSPLAGGTGELFF.

The gene calls are TRBV27 and TRBJ1-5; TRBD1 aligns across 8 bases. Germline CDR1 MNHEY, CDR2 SMNVEV (reference sequence). V shed 2 bases, J shed 7 bases, and the junction held 10 bases outside the gene matches. This CDR3 is 16 amino acids long. This CDR3 is CASSLTRPGGQQPQHF. The CDR3 DNA reads as TGTGCCAGCAGTTTAACTCGGCCAGGGGGCCAGCAGCCCCAGCATTTT.

The V gene is TRBV9, the J gene TRBJ1-1, with 9 bases aligning to TRBD1. The germline V gene has CDR1 SGDLS and CDR2 YYNGEE. V lost 3 bases and J lost 1; bases outside the gene matches: 4. This CDR3 has 15 amino acids. Written as DNA, the CDR3 is TGTGCCAGCAGCGAGCGGACAGGGGCGAACACTGAAGCTTTCTTT. Translation gives CASSERTGANTEAFF.